These T cell receptor beta chains were read from a single sample in a study of blood T cell repertoires in COVID-19. The table came from immunoSEQ multiplex PCR; TCRdb's copy has only in-frame clones and leaves some out. The sample carries some 40,000 clones, around three quarters recorded once. The material sequenced was peripheral blood. Receptors were obtained from an elderly man with active or convalescent COVID-19. Both conserved end residues are part of each CDR3. D genes are given only for firm matches. The size field is filled for only some rows; it gives once, few, many or a size class.

>TRBD2|once|TRBV4-1|TRBJ2-2
CASSQDPSGVGTGELFF
TGCGCCAGCAGCCAAGATCCTAGCGGGGTAGGGACCGGGGAGCTGTTTTTT
>.|.|TRBV9|TRBJ2-3
CASSSLSRETDTQYF
TGTGCCAGCAGCAGCCTCTCGAGAGAGACAGATACGCAGTATTTT
>TRBD2|.|TRBV7-2|TRBJ2-1
CASSLGAGGNEQFF
TGTGCCAGCAGCTTAGGGGCGGGAGGGAATGAGCAGTTCTTC
>TRBD2|.|TRBV30|TRBJ2-7
CAWEAGGPSYEQYF
TGTGCCTGGGAAGCGGGAGGGCCTTCCTACGAGCAGTACTTC
>TRBD1|.|TRBV4-1|TRBJ1-1
CASSQGQGAFTEAFF
TGCGCCAGCAGCCAGGGACAGGGGGCGTTCACTGAAGCTTTCTTT
>.|.|TRBV3-1/TRBV3-2|TRBJ2-2
CASSQTRGGELFF
TGTGCCAGCAGCCAAACCCGGGGCGGGGAGCTGTTTTTT
>.|.|TRBV6-1|TRBJ1-2
CASSEGGTNNYGYTF
TGTGCCAGCAGTGAAGGTGGCACTAATAACTATGGCTACACCTTC
>.|.|TRBV6-1|TRBJ2-7
CASSEVGGYEQYF
TGTGCCAGCAGTGAAGTGGGGGGCTACGAGCAGTACTTC
>TRBD2|.|TRBV27|TRBJ2-3
CASSSGTSGTDTQYF
TGTGCCAGCAGTTCCGGGACTAGCGGCACAGATACGCAGTATTTT
>.|.|TRBV6-6|TRBJ1-4
CASYLREGGEKLFF
TGTGCCAGCTATTTGCGGGAAGGAGGAGAAAAACTGTTTTTT
>TRBD1|.|TRBV4-3|TRBJ2-5
CASSQGATGGYQETQYF
TGCGCCAGCAGCCAAGGAGCGACAGGGGGGTACCAAGAGACCCAGTACTTC